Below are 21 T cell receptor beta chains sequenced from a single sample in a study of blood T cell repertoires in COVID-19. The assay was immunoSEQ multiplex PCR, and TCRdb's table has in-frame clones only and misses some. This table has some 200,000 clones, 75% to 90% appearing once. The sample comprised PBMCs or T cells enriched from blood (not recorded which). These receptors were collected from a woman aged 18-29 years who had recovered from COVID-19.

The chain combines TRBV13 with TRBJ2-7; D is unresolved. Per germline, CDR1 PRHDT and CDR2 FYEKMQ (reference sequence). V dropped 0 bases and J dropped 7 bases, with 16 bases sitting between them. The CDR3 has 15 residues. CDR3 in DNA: TGTGCCAGCAGCTTAGGCCTTAGGAGCTGGAGTGAGCAGTACTTC. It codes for CASSLGLRSWSEQYF.

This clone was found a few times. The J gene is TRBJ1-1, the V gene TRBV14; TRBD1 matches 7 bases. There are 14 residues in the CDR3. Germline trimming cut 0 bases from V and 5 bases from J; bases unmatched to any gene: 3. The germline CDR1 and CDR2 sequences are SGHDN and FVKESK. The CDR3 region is CASSQDLRGTEAFF. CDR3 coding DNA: TGTGCCAGCAGCCAAGATCTCAGGGGGACTGAAGCTTTCTTT. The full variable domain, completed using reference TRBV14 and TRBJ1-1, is EAGVTQFPSHSVIEKGQTVTLRCDPISGHDNLYWYRRVMGKEIKFLLHFVKESKQDESGMPNNRFLAERTGGTYSTLKVQPAELEDSGVYFCASSQDLRGTEAFFGQGTRLTVV.

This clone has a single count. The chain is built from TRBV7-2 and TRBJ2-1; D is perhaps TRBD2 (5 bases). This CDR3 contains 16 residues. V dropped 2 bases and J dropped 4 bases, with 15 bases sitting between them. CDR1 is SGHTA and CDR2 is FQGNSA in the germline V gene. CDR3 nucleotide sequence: TGTGCCAGCAGCTTACGCGGGCTAGCTACGTACAATGAGCAGTTCTTC. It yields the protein CASSLRGLATYNEQFF.

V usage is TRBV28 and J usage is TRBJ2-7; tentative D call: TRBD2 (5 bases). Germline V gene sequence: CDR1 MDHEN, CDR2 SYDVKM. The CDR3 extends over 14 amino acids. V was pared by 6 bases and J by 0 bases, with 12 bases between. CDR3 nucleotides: TGTGCCAGCAGAATCGGAGGAAGCTCCTACGAGCAGTACTTC. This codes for CASRIGGSSYEQYF. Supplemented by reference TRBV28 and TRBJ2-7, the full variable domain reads DVKVTQSSRYLVKRTGEKVFLECVQDMDHENMFWYRQDPGLGLRLIYFSYDVKMKEKGDIPEGYSVSREKKERFSLILESASTNQTSMYLCASRIGGSSYEQYFGPGTRLTVT.

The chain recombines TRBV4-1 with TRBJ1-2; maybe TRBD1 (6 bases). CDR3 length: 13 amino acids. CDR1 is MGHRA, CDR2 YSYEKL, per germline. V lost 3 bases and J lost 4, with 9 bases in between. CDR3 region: CASSQGALYGYTF. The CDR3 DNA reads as TGCGCCAGCAGCCAGGGGGCGCTCTATGGCTACACCTTC.

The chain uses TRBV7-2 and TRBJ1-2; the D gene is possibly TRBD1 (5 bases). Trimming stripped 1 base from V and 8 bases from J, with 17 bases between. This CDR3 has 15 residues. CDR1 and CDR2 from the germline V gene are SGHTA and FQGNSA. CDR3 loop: CASSLDLGGRYGYTF. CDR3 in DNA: TGTGCCAGCAGCTTAGATCTGGGGGGAAGGTACGGCTACACCTTC. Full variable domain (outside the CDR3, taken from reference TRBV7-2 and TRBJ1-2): GAGVSQSPSNKVTEKGKDVELRCDPISGHTALYWYRQSLGQGLEFLIYFQGNSAPDKSGLPSDRFSAERTGGSVSTLTIQRTQQEDSAVYLCASSLDLGGRYGYTFGSGTRLTVV.

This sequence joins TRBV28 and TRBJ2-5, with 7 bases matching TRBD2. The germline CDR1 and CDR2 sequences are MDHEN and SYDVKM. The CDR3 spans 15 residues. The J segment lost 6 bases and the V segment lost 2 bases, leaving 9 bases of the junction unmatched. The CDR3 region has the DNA TGTGCCAGCAGTTTAAAGGCGGGAGCTCGTAAGACCCAGTACTTC. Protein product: CASSLKAGARKTQYF. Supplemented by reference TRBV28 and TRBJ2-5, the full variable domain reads DVKVTQSSRYLVKRTGEKVFLECVQDMDHENMFWYRQDPGLGLRLIYFSYDVKMKEKGDIPEGYSVSREKKERFSLILESASTNQTSMYLCASSLKAGARKTQYFGPGTRLLVL.

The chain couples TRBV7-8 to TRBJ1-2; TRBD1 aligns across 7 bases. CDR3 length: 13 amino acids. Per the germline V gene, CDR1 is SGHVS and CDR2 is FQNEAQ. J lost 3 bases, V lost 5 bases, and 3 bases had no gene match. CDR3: CASSTDRDYGYTF. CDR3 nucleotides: TGTGCCAGCAGCACCGACAGGGACTATGGCTACACCTTC.

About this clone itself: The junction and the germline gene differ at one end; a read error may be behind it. Written as DNA, the CDR3 is TGTGCCAGCAGTTCCGCGGTGCGGGAGCGCAACTTC. It specifies CASSSAVRERNF. J is TRBJ1-2 and V is TRBV28; D unresolved. CDR3 length: 12 residues. Germline CDR1 MDHEN, CDR2 SYDVKM.

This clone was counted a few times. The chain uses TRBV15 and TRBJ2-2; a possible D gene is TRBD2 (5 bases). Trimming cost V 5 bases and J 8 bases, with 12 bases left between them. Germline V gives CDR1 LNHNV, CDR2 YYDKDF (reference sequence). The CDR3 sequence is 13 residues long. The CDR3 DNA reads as TGTGCCACCAGCGGCCCGGAGGAAGGGGAGCTGTTTTTT. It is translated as CATSGPEEGELFF.

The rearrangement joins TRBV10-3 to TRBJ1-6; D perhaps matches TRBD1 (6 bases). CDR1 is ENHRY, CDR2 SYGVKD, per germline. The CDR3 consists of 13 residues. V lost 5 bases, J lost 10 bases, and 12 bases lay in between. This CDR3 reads CAISTGRESPLHF. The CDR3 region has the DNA TGTGCCATCAGTACAGGGAGGGAATCACCCCTCCACTTT.

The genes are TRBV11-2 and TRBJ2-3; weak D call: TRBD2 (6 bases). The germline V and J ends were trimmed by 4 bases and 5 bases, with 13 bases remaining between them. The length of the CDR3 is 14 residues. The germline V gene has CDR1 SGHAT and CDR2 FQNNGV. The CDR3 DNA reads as TGTGCCAGCAGCTGGAGGGTGCCCGGAGATACGCAGTATTTT. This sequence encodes CASSWRVPGDTQYF.

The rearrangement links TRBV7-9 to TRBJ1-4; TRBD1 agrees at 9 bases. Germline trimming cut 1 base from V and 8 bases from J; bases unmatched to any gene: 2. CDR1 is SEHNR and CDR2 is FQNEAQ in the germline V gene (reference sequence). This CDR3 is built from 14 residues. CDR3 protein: CASSLGTGDEKLFF. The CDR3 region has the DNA TGTGCCAGCAGCTTAGGGACAGGGGACGAAAAACTGTTTTTT.

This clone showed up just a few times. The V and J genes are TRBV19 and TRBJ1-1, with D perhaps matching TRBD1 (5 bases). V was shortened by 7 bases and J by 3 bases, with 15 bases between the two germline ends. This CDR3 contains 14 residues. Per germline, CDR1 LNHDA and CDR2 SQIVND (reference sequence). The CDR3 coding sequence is TGTGCCAGTACGGTCCAGGACACCTACACTGAAGCTTTCTTT. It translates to CASTVQDTYTEAFF.

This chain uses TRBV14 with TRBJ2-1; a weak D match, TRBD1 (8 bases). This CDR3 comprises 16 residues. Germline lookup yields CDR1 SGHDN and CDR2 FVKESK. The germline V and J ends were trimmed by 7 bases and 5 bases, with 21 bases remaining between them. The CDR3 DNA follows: TGTGCCAGCACCTCCAGGGGGCGGGAGCGGGACAATGAGCAGTTCTTC. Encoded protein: CASTSRGRERDNEQFF.

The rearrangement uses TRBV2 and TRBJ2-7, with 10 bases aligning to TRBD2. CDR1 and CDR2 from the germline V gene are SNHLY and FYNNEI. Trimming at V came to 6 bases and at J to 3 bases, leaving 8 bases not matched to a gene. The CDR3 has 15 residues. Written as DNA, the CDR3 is TGTGCCAGCAGAGACGGACTAGCGGACAACTACGAGCAGTACTTC. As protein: CASRDGLADNYEQYF.

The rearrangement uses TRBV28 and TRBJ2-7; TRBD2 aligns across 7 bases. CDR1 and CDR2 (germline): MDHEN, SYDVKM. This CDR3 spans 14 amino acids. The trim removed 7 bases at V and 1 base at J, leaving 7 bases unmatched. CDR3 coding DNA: TGTGCCAGCAAGAGGGCGGGAGATTCCTACGAGCAGTACTTC. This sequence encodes CASKRAGDSYEQYF.

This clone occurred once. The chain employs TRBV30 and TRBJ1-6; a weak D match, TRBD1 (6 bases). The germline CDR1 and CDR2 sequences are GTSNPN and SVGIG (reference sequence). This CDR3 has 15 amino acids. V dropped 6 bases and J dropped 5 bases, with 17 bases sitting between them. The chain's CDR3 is CACQPRGGDNSPLHF. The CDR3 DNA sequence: TGTGCCTGCCAACCGAGGGGGGGGGATAATTCACCCCTCCACTTT.

The CDR3 sequence: CASSESRDRGNTGELFF. CDR3 nucleotide sequence: TGCGCCAGCAGCGAGAGCCGGGACAGAGGGAACACCGGGGAGCTGTTTTTT. This chain joins TRBV5-1 and TRBJ2-2, with 7 positions matching TRBD1. Germline CDR1 is SGHRS and CDR2 is YFSETQ. V dropped 4 bases and J dropped 1; count of bases not matched to a gene: 10. The CDR3 consists of 17 residues.

The CDR3 is CASSQGGRVRMSEQYF. DNA for the CDR3: TGTGCCAGCAGCCAAGGGGGCAGGGTAAGAATGTCCGAGCAGTACTTC. The V gene is TRBV3-1 (or the pseudogene TRBV3-2), the J gene TRBJ2-7; possibly TRBD1 for D (5 bases). Trimming cost V 1 base and J 6 bases, with 19 bases left between them. The V gene's germline CDR1 is LGHDT and CDR2 YNNKEL (reference sequence). The CDR3 is 16 residues long.

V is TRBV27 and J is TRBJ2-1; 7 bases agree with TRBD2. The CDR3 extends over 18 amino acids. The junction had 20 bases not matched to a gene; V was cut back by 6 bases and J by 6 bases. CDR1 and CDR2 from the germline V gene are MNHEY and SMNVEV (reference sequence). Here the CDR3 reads CASRSRAGRGGKTNEQFF. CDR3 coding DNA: TGTGCCAGCAGGAGTAGGGCGGGGAGGGGCGGGAAGACCAATGAGCAGTTCTTC.